The 28 T cell receptor beta chains in this list originate from one sample, sequenced in a study of breast tumors, draining lymph nodes, adjacent tissues. Samples came from axillary lymph nodes draining the breast cancer. TCRdb re-analysed the multiplex PCR reads in MiXCR, keeping a single row per CDR3 protein. The repertoire holds some 100,000 distinct CDR3 sequences, with about 20% as singletons. The sample was axillary lymph node tissue. These receptor sequences come from a female donor with breast cancer. Some clones in this sample may be carry-over from other donors' samples.

Remarks on this clonotype: Being one base from a much bigger clone, this may be a read error. The rearrangement uses TRBV7-2 and TRBJ2-1, with D perhaps TRBD2 (5 bases). Per the germline V gene, CDR1 is SGHTA and CDR2 is FQGNSA. Trimming stripped 0 bases from V and 6 bases from J, with 12 bases between. CDR3 length: 15 residues. The CDR3 sequence: CASSLARADINEQFF. The CDR3, as DNA: TGTGCCAGCAGCTTAGCGAGGGCGGATATCAATGAGCAGTTCTTC. Complete variable domain (other parts from reference TRBV7-2 and TRBJ2-1): GAGVSQSPSNKVTEKGKDVELRCDPISGHTALYWYRQSLGQGLEFLIYFQGNSAPDKSGLPSDRFSAERTGGSVSTLTIQRTQQEDSAVYLCASSLARADINEQFFGPGTRLTVL.

In its sample, this clonotype was seen many times. The rearrangement joins TRBV11-2 to TRBJ2-3; 8 nucleotides match TRBD2. The V gene end was trimmed by 2 bases and the J gene end by 4 bases; junction bases not matched to a gene: 8. The CDR3 runs 16 residues. Germline CDR1 reads SGHAT; CDR2 reads FQNNGV. CDR3 sequence reads: CASSLTVAGFSDTQYF. CDR3 coding DNA: TGTGCCAGCAGCTTAACAGTAGCGGGGTTCTCAGATACGCAGTATTTT. Variable domain in full (rest from reference TRBV11-2 and TRBJ2-3): EAGVAQSPRYKIIEKRQSVAFWCNPISGHATLYWYQQILGQGPKLLIQFQNNGVVDDSQLPKDRFSAERLKGVDSTLKIQPAKLEDSAVYLCASSLTVAGFSDTQYFGPGTRLTVL.

V is TRBV6-6 and J is TRBJ2-6, with TRBD2 as a possible D gene (6 bases). The CDR3 extends over 17 amino acids. Germline CDR1 and CDR2: MNHNY and SVGAGI (reference sequence). V gave up 7 bases and J gave up 2 bases, with 18 bases separating them. CDR3 sequence: CASNPGDGWAGANVLTF. CDR3 nucleotide sequence: TGTGCCAGCAATCCGGGAGACGGCTGGGCTGGGGCCAACGTCCTGACTTTC.

This clonotype has at least ten counts. The chain recombines TRBV11-2 with TRBJ1-4, with 10 bases that match TRBD1. This CDR3 is 15 amino acids long. The ends lost 1 base at V and 10 bases at J; junction bases unmatched: 6. Germline CDR1 SGHAT, CDR2 FQNNGV. For the CDR3, the DNA is TGTGCCAGCAGCTTAGGACAGGGGGCTGAGGGAAAACTGTTTTTT. It is translated as CASSLGQGAEGKLFF. Complete variable domain (other parts from reference TRBV11-2 and TRBJ1-4): EAGVAQSPRYKIIEKRQSVAFWCNPISGHATLYWYQQILGQGPKLLIQFQNNGVVDDSQLPKDRFSAERLKGVDSTLKIQPAKLEDSAVYLCASSLGQGAEGKLFFGSGTQLSVL.

The V call is TRBV5-4, the J call TRBJ1-1, with TRBD1 matching over 7 bases. This CDR3 has 16 amino acids. J was trimmed by 0 bases and V by 0 bases; bases with no gene match: 5. Germline V gene lookup returns CDR1 SGHNT and CDR2 YYREEE (reference sequence). In nucleotides, the CDR3 is TGTGCCAGCAGCTTGGACAGGGGCAGCGTGAACACTGAAGCTTTCTTT. Amino acid sequence: CASSLDRGSVNTEAFF.

The chain employs TRBV18 and TRBJ2-7, with 7 nucleotides matching TRBD1. The CDR3 totals 14 residues. Trimming took 3 bases from V and 6 from J; bases not matched to a gene: 8. Germline CDR1 KGHSH, CDR2 LQKENI. CDR3 sequence (DNA): TGTGCCAGCTCACCCGTGGACAGGCGCGGCGAGCAGTACTTC. It translates to CASSPVDRRGEQYF.

This clonotype was counted many times. This rearrangement joins TRBV12-3 or TRBV12-4 to TRBJ2-7; D ambiguous. The ends were cut back, 3 bases at V and 4 bases at J, with 10 bases in the middle. The CDR3 is 13 residues long. The CDR3 bases are TGTGCCAGCAGTTTTGGAGAGACTTACGAGCAGTACTTC. As protein: CASSFGETYEQYF.

The CDR3 reads CASSYGGGGSYEQYF. For the CDR3, the DNA is TGTGCCAGCAGTTACGGGGGAGGAGGGTCCTACGAGCAGTACTTC. The chain links TRBV6-2 or TRBV6-3 to TRBJ2-7, with D perhaps matching TRBD2 (6 bases). V dropped 2 bases and J dropped 1 base, with 12 bases sitting between them. The CDR3 contains 15 residues. CDR1 and CDR2 from the germline V gene are MNHEY and SVGEGT.

This clonotype was observed many times. This rearrangement joins TRBV20-1 to TRBJ2-3; no clear D gene. V lost 0 bases to trimming and J lost 2 bases, with 24 bases between them. The CDR3 is 19 amino acids. Germline V gives CDR1 DFQATT, CDR2 SNEGSKA (reference sequence). The CDR3, as DNA: TGCAGTGCTAGAGATTGGGGTCTTAAGGCAGGAACCCCCACAGATACGCAGTATTTT. Its protein product is CSARDWGLKAGTPTDTQYF.

This clonotype was seen only a few times. The CDR3 protein is CASSLRTGVNYGYTF. In DNA, the CDR3 is TGTGCCAGCAGTTTAAGGACAGGGGTTAACTATGGCTACACCTTC. This chain connects TRBV28 to TRBJ1-2; TRBD1 matches at 9 bases. With 2 bases clipped from V and 1 base from J, the junction kept 2 bases outside the gene matches. CDR1 MDHEN and CDR2 SYDVKM come from the germline V gene. This CDR3 is built from 15 residues.

This chain connects TRBV5-8 to TRBJ2-3; TRBD2 matches 10 bases. Germline loops: CDR1 SGHTS, CDR2 YDEGEE. V was clipped by 6 bases and J by 4 bases; unmatched bases: 11. The CDR3 consists of 16 residues. In DNA form, the CDR3 reads TGTGCCAGCACCCGGGGGCTAGCGGGAGACTCAGATACGCAGTATTTT. It specifies CASTRGLAGDSDTQYF.

This clonotype occurred a few times. A read error may explain this, as a much larger clone is one base away. The genes are TRBV7-9 and TRBJ1-5; D gene unclear. The CDR3 spans 15 residues. V dropped 1 base and J dropped 3 bases, with 10 bases sitting between them. The germline CDR1 and CDR2 sequences are SEHNR and FQNEAQ (reference sequence). The chain's CDR3 is CASSLVWRTNQPQHF. The CDR3 bases are TGTGCCAGCAGCTTAGTATGGAGGACCAATCAGCCCCAGCATTTT.

This clonotype was seen repeatedly, ten times or more. The CDR3 here is CSAHPPEGHGFF. DNA of the CDR3: TGCAGTGCGCACCCCCCTGAGGGACATGGGTTCTTC. The V gene is TRBV20-1, the J gene TRBJ2-1; perhaps TRBD1 as D (6 bases). The CDR3 spans 12 residues. CDR1 and CDR2 from the germline V gene are DFQATT and SNEGSKA (reference sequence). Trimming shortened V by 6 bases and J by 15 bases, and 21 bases separated the two germline ends.

V and J are TRBV5-6 and TRBJ1-5, with TRBD1 identical over 8 bases. Per the germline V gene, CDR1 is SGHDT and CDR2 is YYEEEE. CDR3 length: 18 residues. Trimming removed 5 bases from V and 5 bases from J; junction bases left unmatched: 18. CDR3 DNA: TGTGCCAGCAGTTATACAGCGGGCAGGGGGCGAGGGGATCAGCCCCAGCATTTT. It specifies CASSYTAGRGRGDQPQHF.

The sample holds many counts of this clonotype. This chain joins TRBV7-3 and TRBJ1-2; D is unclear. V dropped 2 bases and J dropped 4 bases, with 14 bases sitting between them. Germline loops: CDR1 SGHTA, CDR2 FQGTGA. CDR3 length: 15 residues. CDR3: CASSLEGTTGYGYTF. Here the CDR3 DNA reads TGTGCCAGCAGCTTAGAGGGAACTACGGGCTATGGCTACACCTTC.

V and J are TRBV28 and TRBJ1-3; maybe TRBD1 (6 bases). This CDR3 region has 17 residues. In germline, CDR1 is MDHEN, CDR2 SYDVKM. The V gene lost 5 bases and the J gene lost 2 bases, with 19 bases spanning the gap. CDR3 sequence reads: CASSPTTWAGAGNTIYF. The CDR3 bases are TGTGCCAGCAGTCCGACAACGTGGGCAGGGGCTGGAAACACCATATATTTT.

This clonotype was detected a few times. This chain links TRBV6-5 with TRBJ2-1; TRBD2 matches 12 bases. Germline V gene data show CDR1 as MNHEY and CDR2 as SVGAGI. J gave up 3 bases and V 5 bases, and 8 bases lay outside the gene matches. This CDR3 is 17 amino acids long. This chain's CDR3 is CASSNGLAGKSYNEQFF. CDR3 in DNA: TGTGCCAGCAGTAACGGACTAGCGGGAAAGAGCTACAATGAGCAGTTCTTC.

This clonotype appeared many times. This chain connects TRBV4-1 to TRBJ2-1; D uncertain. The germline gives CDR1 MGHRA, CDR2 YSYEKL. CDR3 length: 17 residues. The ends were cut back, 1 base at V and 0 bases at J, with 13 bases in the middle. The CDR3 bases are TGCGCCAGCAGCCAAGCCAGGACCGCCACCTCCTACAATGAGCAGTTCTTC. Its translation is CASSQARTATSYNEQFF.

This clonotype occurred many times. The rearrangement joins TRBV20-1 to TRBJ2-5, with TRBD2 matching 11 bases. The CDR3 has 15 amino acids. V was pared by 4 bases and J by 5 bases, with 9 bases of the junction left unmatched. Germline values: CDR1 DFQATT, CDR2 SNEGSKA (reference sequence). In nucleotides, the CDR3 is TGCAGTGCTACGGGATTAGCGGGAGGGGCGGAGACCCAGTACTTC. This sequence encodes CSATGLAGGAETQYF.

Ten or more counts support this clonotype. The V gene is TRBV7-9, the J gene TRBJ1-2; TRBD1 matches at 12 bases. In germline, CDR1 is SEHNR, CDR2 FQNEAQ (reference sequence). The V and J ends lost 4 bases and 7 bases, in that order; junction bases with no gene match: 7. CDR3 length: 15 amino acids. CDR3 residues: CASSSGTGGLSGYTF. The CDR3 coding sequence is TGTGCCAGCAGCTCTGGGACAGGGGGCTTGAGTGGCTACACCTTC.

On this clonotype: At one of its ends the junction is not consistent with the germline gene, which may arise from a read error. The chain is built from TRBV2 and TRBJ1-6; D remains ambiguous. The CDR3 runs to 16 residues. The germline gives CDR1 SNHLY, CDR2 FYNNEI. This chain's CDR3 is CASREVLTGSGSPLHF. As DNA, the CDR3 is TGTGCCAGCAGGGAAGTGCTAACGGGGTCAGGATCACCCCTCCACTTT. Looking up the rest from reference TRBV2 and TRBJ1-6 gives the full variable domain: EPEVTQTPSHQVTQMGQEVILRCVPISNHLYFYWYRQILGQKVEFLVSFYNNEISEKSEIFDDQFSVERPDGSNFTLKIRSTKLEDSAMYFCASREVLTGSGSPLHFGNGTRLTVT.

The genes are TRBV3-1 and TRBJ1-3; D is ambiguous. CDR3 length: 15 residues. Trimming took off 2 bases at V and 4 bases at J, with 12 bases between the two ends. CDR1 and CDR2 from the germline V gene are LGHDT and YNNKEL (reference sequence). The DNA for the CDR3 is TGTGCCAGCAGCCAAACAAGAGGAGGGGGAAACACCATATATTTT. As protein: CASSQTRGGGNTIYF.

This clonotype was seen repeatedly, ten times or more. The J gene is TRBJ2-7, the V gene TRBV10-3, with D possibly matching TRBD1 (5 bases). The CDR3 contains 16 residues. The ends were cut back, 7 bases at V and 6 bases at J, with 25 bases in the middle. The germline V gene encodes CDR1 ENHRY and CDR2 SYGVKD. CDR3 sequence reads: CAITDAYGQGRSEQYF. CDR3 sequence (DNA): TGTGCCATCACTGACGCCTACGGCCAGGGCAGATCCGAGCAGTACTTC.

This clonotype has at least ten counts. The chain carries TRBV19 and TRBJ2-7; 10 bases are shared with TRBD1. Per germline, CDR1 LNHDA and CDR2 SQIVND (reference sequence). The CDR3 covers 15 residues. The ends lost 4 bases at V and 4 bases at J; junction bases unmatched: 7. CDR3 loop: CASSTAGTGEYEQYF. In DNA, the CDR3 is TGTGCCAGTAGTACTGCCGGGACAGGGGAGTACGAGCAGTACTTC.

V usage is TRBV2 and J usage is TRBJ1-1; the D is unclear. Trimming shortened V by 2 bases and J by 6 bases, and 4 bases separated the two germline ends. This CDR3 spans 11 amino acids. Per germline, CDR1 SNHLY and CDR2 FYNNEI. CDR3 DNA sequence: TGTGCCAGCAGTGAATTGGCTGAAGCTTTCTTT. The encoded protein is CASSELAEAFF.

This clonotype was seen a few times. V gene TRBV6-2 or TRBV6-3 combines with J gene TRBJ1-5; D ambiguous. The CDR3 has 11 residues. The germline V gene encodes CDR1 MNHEY and CDR2 SVGEGT. V lost 5 bases to trimming and J lost 5 bases, with 4 bases between them. Here the CDR3 DNA reads TGTGCCAGCAGTGGGGATCAGCCCCAGCATTTT. It codes for CASSGDQPQHF.

This clonotype was seen at least ten times. The rearrangement links TRBV27 to TRBJ1-6; D unclear. V lost 6 bases and J 9 bases, leaving 12 bases between the germline ends. The CDR3 is made up of 13 amino acids. CDR1 MNHEY and CDR2 SMNVEV come from the germline V gene (reference sequence). The CDR3 bases are TGTGCCAGCAGATACGGGAGTGGTTCACCCCTCCACTTT. Translation gives CASRYGSGSPLHF.

Ten or more counts support this clonotype. The genes are TRBV10-3 and TRBJ2-3, with 9 bases identical to TRBD2. V lost 2 bases and J lost 4; bases outside the gene matches: 7. Germline loops: CDR1 ENHRY, CDR2 SYGVKD. CDR3 length: 16 amino acids. The CDR3 loop is CAISERGGGAADTQYF. The CDR3, as DNA: TGTGCCATCAGTGAGCGGGGCGGGGGGGCCGCAGATACGCAGTATTTT.